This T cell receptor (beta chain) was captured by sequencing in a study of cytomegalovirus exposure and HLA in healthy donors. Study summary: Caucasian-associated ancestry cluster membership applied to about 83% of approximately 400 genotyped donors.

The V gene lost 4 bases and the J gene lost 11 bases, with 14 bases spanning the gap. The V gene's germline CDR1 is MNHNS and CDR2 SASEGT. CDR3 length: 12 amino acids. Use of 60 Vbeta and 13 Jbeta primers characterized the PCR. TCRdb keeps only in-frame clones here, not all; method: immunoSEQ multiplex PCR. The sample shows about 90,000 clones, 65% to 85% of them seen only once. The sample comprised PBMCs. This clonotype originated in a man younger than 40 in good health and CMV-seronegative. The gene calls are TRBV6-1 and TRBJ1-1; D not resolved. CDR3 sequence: CASSGVGQVAFF. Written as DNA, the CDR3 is TGTGCCAGCAGTGGTGTTGGGCAGGTGGCTTTCTTT.